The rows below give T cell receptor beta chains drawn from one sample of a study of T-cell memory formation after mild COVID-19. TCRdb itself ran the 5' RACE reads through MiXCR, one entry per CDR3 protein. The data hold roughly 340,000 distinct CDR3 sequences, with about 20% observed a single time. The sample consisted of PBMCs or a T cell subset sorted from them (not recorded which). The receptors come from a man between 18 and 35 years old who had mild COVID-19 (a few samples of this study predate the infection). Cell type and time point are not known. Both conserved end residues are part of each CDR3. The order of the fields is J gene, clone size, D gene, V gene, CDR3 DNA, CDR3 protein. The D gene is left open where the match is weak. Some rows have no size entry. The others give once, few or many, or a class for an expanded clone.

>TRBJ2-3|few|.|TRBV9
TGTGCCAGCAGCGTAGCTCGAACAGGGCTCACAGATACGCAGTATTTT
CASSVARTGLTDTQYF
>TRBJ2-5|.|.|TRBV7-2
TGTGCCAGCAGCTTATTCCAGGGGGAGACCCAGTACTTC
CASSLFQGETQYF
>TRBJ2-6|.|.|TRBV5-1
TGCGCCAGCAATCAATCCCCTGGGGCCAACGTCCTGACTTTC
CASNQSPGANVLTF
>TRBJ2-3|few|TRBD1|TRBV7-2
TGTGCCAGCAGCTTGAGACAGGGGATCACAGATACGCAGTATTTT
CASSLRQGITDTQYF
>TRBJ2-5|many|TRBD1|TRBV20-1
TGCAGTGCTTCTCGGGACAGCCAAGAGACCCAGTACTTC
CSASRDSQETQYF
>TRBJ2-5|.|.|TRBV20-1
TGCAGTGCTGGAGGGGGGCGGGAGACCCAGTACTTC
CSAGGGRETQYF
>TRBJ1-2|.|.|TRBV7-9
TGTGCCAGCAGCAGAGGGCAGGGACACTATGGCTACACCTTC
CASSRGQGHYGYTF
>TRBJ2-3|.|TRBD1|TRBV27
TGTGCCAGCAGGATACAGGGGGCAAGGACGCAGTATTTT
CASRIQGARTQYF
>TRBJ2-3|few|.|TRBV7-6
TGTGCCAGCAGCTTAGATTGGGGTGCCACAGATACGCAGTATTTT
CASSLDWGATDTQYF
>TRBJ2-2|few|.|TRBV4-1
TGCGCCAGCAGCCTTAGGACGGAGAACACCGGGGAGCTGTTTTTT
CASSLRTENTGELFF
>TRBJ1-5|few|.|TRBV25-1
TGTGCCAGCAGTGAATTCTCCGGGCCCCAGCATTTT
CASSEFSGPQHF
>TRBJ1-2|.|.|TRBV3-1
TGTGCCAGCAGCCTCGTCGGGGGCTACACCTTC
CASSLVGGYTF
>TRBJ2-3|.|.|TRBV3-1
TGTGCCAGCAGCCAAGATAAGCTAGATACGCAGTATTTT
CASSQDKLDTQYF
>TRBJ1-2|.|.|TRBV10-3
TGTGCCATCAGTGAGCGAAGTAACTATGGCTACACCTTC
CAISERSNYGYTF
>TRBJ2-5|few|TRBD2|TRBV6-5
TGTGCCAGCAGTAGCGGGGTAGGGAGAACCCAGTACTTC
CASSSGVGRTQYF
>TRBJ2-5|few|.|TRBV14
TGTGCCAGCAGGACTAGGGGGGAAGAGACCCAGTACTTC
CASRTRGEETQYF
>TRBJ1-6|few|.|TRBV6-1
TGTGCCAGCAGACCCCGGCAGGGCTATTCACCCCTCCACTTT
CASRPRQGYSPLHF
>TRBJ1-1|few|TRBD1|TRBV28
TGTGCCAGCTCAACCGGACAGGTGAACACTGAAGCTTTCTTT
CASSTGQVNTEAFF
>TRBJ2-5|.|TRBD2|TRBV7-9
TGTGCCAGCGGTCGACTAGCGGGGGGCCCACGTCAAGAGACCCAGTACTTC
CASGRLAGGPRQETQYF
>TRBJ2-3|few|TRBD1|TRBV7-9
TGTGCCAGCAGCTTTGTTAACAGGGGGGGCACAGATACGCAGTATTTT
CASSFVNRGGTDTQYF
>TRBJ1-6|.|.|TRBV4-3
TGCGCCAGCAGCCAAGATCCCAATTCACCCCTCCACTTT
CASSQDPNSPLHF
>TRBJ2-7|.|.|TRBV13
TGTGCCAGCAGCACTAGAGGGCGGGCCTACGAGCAGTACTTC
CASSTRGRAYEQYF
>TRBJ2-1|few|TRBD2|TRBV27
TGTGCCAGCAGCAGACTAGCGGGGGGGCCTTATGAGCAGTTCTTC
CASSRLAGGPYEQFF
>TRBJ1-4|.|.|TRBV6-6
TGTGCCAGCAGTTACCCGCCGGAACCTGGTTGGGAAAAACTGTTTTTT
CASSYPPEPGWEKLFF
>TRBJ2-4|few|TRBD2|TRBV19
TGTGCCAGTAGTCCCCGGGAGGGGATGGCCAAAAACATTCAGTACTTC
CASSPREGMAKNIQYF
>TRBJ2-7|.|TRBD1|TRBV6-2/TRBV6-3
TGTGCCAGCAGTTTCCGACAGGGATGGTACGAGCAGTACTTC
CASSFRQGWYEQYF
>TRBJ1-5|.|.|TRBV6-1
TGTGCCAGCAGGCCCGGGCCGGGACTCTTTAGCAATCAGCCCCAGCATTTT
CASRPGPGLFSNQPQHF
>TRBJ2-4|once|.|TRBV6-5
TGTGCCAGCCGGCGCACGGGGCATGGCATTCAGTACTTC
CASRRTGHGIQYF
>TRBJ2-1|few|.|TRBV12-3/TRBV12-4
TGTGCCAGCAATGGCCTGAGCAATGAGCAGTTCTTC
CASNGLSNEQFF
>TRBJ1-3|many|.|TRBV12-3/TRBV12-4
TGTGCCAGCAGCTTGGGGGGGACTGGAAACACCATATATTTT
CASSLGGTGNTIYF
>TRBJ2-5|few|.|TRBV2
TGTGCCAGCACCCGGGACTCTCAAGAGACCCAGTACTTC
CASTRDSQETQYF
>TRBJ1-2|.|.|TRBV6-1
TGTGCCAGCAAGAGCCTTTATTCGGGGAACTATGGCTACACCTTC
CASKSLYSGNYGYTF
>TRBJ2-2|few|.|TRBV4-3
TGCGCCAGCAGCCGCCGCGGACAGCTCACCGGGGAGCTGTTTTTT
CASSRRGQLTGELFF
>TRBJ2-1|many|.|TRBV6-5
TGTGCCAGCAACAAAGGAGAGAGCTCCTACAATGAGCAGTTCTTC
CASNKGESSYNEQFF
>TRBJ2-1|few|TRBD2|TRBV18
TGTGCCAGCTCACCATCGCGGACTAGCGGGGGCTACAATGAGCAGTTCTTC
CASSPSRTSGGYNEQFF
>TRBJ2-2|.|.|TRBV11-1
TGTGCCAGCAGCTCCTCAGGCGCCCGGGAGCTGTTTTTT
CASSSSGARELFF
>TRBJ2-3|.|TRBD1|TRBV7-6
TGTGCCAGCAGTTCCGGGACAGGGGCTAAAGATACGCAGTATTTT
CASSSGTGAKDTQYF
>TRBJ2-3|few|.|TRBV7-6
TGTGCCAGCAGCTTAGCCCAATCGGATACGCAGTATTTT
CASSLAQSDTQYF
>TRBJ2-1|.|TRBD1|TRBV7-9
TGTGCCAGCAGCGCCGGACAGGGCACCTACAATGAGCAGTTCTTC
CASSAGQGTYNEQFF
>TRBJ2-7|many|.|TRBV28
TGTGCCAGCAGTTCCACGGGGGGCATAACCTACGAGCAGTACTTC
CASSSTGGITYEQYF
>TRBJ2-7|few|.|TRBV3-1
TGTGCCAGCAGCCCGTGGCTTGGGACATACGAGCAGTACTTC
CASSPWLGTYEQYF
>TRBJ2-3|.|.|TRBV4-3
TGCGCCAGCAGCCGATACCGGGACAACACAGATACGCAGTATTTT
CASSRYRDNTDTQYF
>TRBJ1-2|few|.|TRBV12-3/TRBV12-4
TGTGCCAGCAGTTTAGCGGAAGTGCTTAACTATGGCTACACCTTC
CASSLAEVLNYGYTF
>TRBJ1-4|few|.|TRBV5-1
TGCGCCAGCAGCTTCCCGGAGCGGGAAAAACTGTTTTTT
CASSFPEREKLFF
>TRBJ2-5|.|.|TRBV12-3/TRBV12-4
TGTGCCAGCAGGCGGGACAGTACTCAAGAGACCCAGTACTTC
CASRRDSTQETQYF
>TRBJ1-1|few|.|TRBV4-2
TGTGCCAGCAGCCAAGATCCTCCGGGGACTGAAGCTTTCTTT
CASSQDPPGTEAFF